This T cell receptor beta chain stems from a study of graft-versus-host responses after intestinal transplantation listed by TCRdb under 2021. For the study in its entirety: The transplants that recipients got were multivisceral, liver-intestinal, or isolated intestinal. Instead of going to the commercial service, samples from a few later patients were sequenced in-house on an Illumina MiSeq and processed with MiXCR. Anti-thymocyte globulin induction was given to all recipients, followed by maintenance tacrolimus and steroids for two to four years. Bulk TCR-beta CDR3 sequencing was used to track graft-versus-host and host-versus-graft alloreactive T cell clones in the graft, circulation and bone marrow after intestinal transplantation. To identify alloreactive clones, pre-transplant mixed lymphocyte reaction products were sequenced and then compared with unstimulated pre-transplant donor and recipient T cells. The cohort enrolled fewer than 25 intestinal transplant recipients including one retransplant, and 3 patients lacking pretransplant specimens were excluded. Donor T cell macrochimerism was defined as a peak of at least 4% donor T cells among recipient peripheral blood mononuclear cells. Results and caveats for the whole study, not just this receptor: GvH clones turned up in recipient bone marrow, with some appearing earlier in ileal mucosa or blood, a pattern consistent with an intestinal mucosal origin. The conclusions were limited by the relatively low number and heterogeneity of the intestinal transplant patients. In the allografts of patients with donor T cell macrochimerism, GvH to HvG T cell clonal ratios were high. Early after transplant, peak levels of circulating GvH clones were associated with declines in HvG clones.

Reading the germline V gene gives CDR1 SGHRS and CDR2 YFSETQ. V is cut back by 3 bases and J by 5 bases, with 5 bases in the junction unmatched. The CDR3 runs 15 residues from the cysteine to the phenylalanine. Just the 45-base CDR3 DNA is kept, in frame starting at base 1. Library construction relied on the immunoSEQ multiplex PCR assay. For most patients, genomic DNA was isolated with the Qiagen DNeasy Blood and Tissue Kit and shipped frozen to Adaptive Biotechnologies for TCR sequencing. Adaptive Biotechnologies carried out high-throughput TCR-beta CDR3 sequencing of genomic DNA for most patients. The original pipeline was this. TCR sequencing data for over 15 patients were retrieved from Adaptive's ImmunoSEQ software; three other patients were processed with MiXCR and VDJtools. To correct CD4 versus CD8 sorting errors, sequences present in both subsets at a frequency ratio below 5:1 were removed. Because the origin of CDR3 nucleotide sequences shared between donor and recipient could not be assigned, those sequences were removed. To count as alloreactive, a clone needed at least 2-fold expansion over unstimulated cells and a minimum CFSE-low frequency of 0.002% (template counts) or 0.001% (read counts). Mappable clones were those detected in sequenced pre-transplant spleen, lymph node, or MLR CFSE-low populations of the donor or recipient. The cumulative frequency of alloreactive clones was calculated as a percentage of all sequences, weighted by copy number. This is the immuneACCESS table as TCRdb keeps it, with only in-frame sequences that have V and J called. A part of the clones is gone; compared with another copy, unresolved V genes explain less than half, and the rest is unexplained. V, J and clone size reflect that table, while D and trimming were determined from the DNA. The sample data list some 95,000 clones, and about 91% of these were observed just once. The ten top clones hold nearly 0.5% of the sample.

This clone came up once. The clone's antigen remains unknown. No quality values exist for individual bases; no much larger clone is one base distant. This specimen's time point label, per the study, means: cells obtained before transplantation from donor or recipient. CD3+CD4+ and CD3+CD8+ populations were FACS-sorted from unstimulated pre-transplant donor and recipient cells taken from spleen or lymph nodes. The specimen comprised unstimulated CD8+ T cells sorted from spleen or lymph node cells, sampled before intestinal transplant. Recombination linked TRBV5-1 to TRBJ2-1, and TRBD2 aligns with 10 junction nucleotides. This clonotype was sampled from a human donor who received an intestinal transplant. CDR3 loop: CASSWVGTSDNEQFF. The DNA sequence is TGCGCCAGCAGCTGGGTCGGGACTAGCGACAATGAGCAGTTCTTC.